This is a list of T cell receptor beta chains from one sample in a study of cytomegalovirus exposure and HLA in healthy donors. Repertoires were generated with immunoSEQ multiplex PCR, while TCRdb's copy carries only in-frame clones and drops some. The data hold 150,000 to 170,000 clones, with more than 70% observed a single time. The sample was PBMCs. These receptors were obtained from a woman between 35 and 50 years old in good health and CMV-seropositive. Each CDR3 is given without its conserved first and last residue. Fields, in order: V gene, D gene, CDR3 protein. A D gene is named only where the DNA matches it firmly.

V: TRBV27
D: .
CDR3: ASSRGGGYGYT

V: TRBV7-9
D: .
CDR3: ASSSSTGSDTQY

V: TRBV19
D: TRBD2
CDR3: ASSDRTSADTQY

V: TRBV11-3
D: .
CDR3: ASSLDSVKLF

V: TRBV4-2
D: TRBD2
CDR3: ASSQDSLAGVVEQY

V: TRBV6-1
D: TRBD2
CDR3: ASSEWSSGGRGKPYEQY

V: TRBV19
D: .
CDR3: ASSITGLGTEAF

V: TRBV9
D: .
CDR3: ASSVAGQGSYGYT

V: TRBV7-2
D: TRBD1
CDR3: ASSLGGGGSTEAF

V: TRBV7-8
D: .
CDR3: ASSLAAGLVTEAF

V: TRBV6-5
D: .
CDR3: ASSPQGALNTEAF

V: TRBV28
D: TRBD1
CDR3: ASSFRQGREKLF